These T cell receptor beta chains were read from a single sample in a study of technical replicates of blood from four donors. The protocol was immunoSEQ multiplex PCR, while the TCRdb copy is restricted to in-frame clones and leaves out a portion. The sample lists about 68,000 clones, about 97% occurring once. The sequencing sample was made of T cells isolated from PBMCs. The receptors here all came from a human donor in good health. Both conserved end residues are part of each CDR3. The order of the fields is J gene, D gene, V gene, CDR3 protein, CDR3 DNA. The D gene is left open where the match is weak.

j_call: TRBJ1-1; d_call: -; v_call: TRBV7-8; cdr3_aa: CASSLRGSTGNTEAFF; cdr3_nt: TGTGCCAGCAGCTTAAGGGGTTCTACAGGGAACACTGAAGCTTTCTTT
j_call: TRBJ2-1; d_call: TRBD1; v_call: TRBV18; cdr3_aa: CASSPQGQGVVRELNEQFF; cdr3_nt: TGTGCCAGCTCACCCCAGGGACAGGGGGTAGTGCGGGAGCTTAATGAGCAGTTCTTC
j_call: TRBJ2-2; d_call: -; v_call: TRBV5-4; cdr3_aa: CASSLEAGLGPGELFF; cdr3_nt: TGTGCCAGCAGCTTGGAGGCGGGACTTGGCCCCGGGGAGCTGTTTTTT
j_call: TRBJ2-7; d_call: -; v_call: TRBV11-3; cdr3_aa: CASSKGSSSHEQYF; cdr3_nt: TGTGCCAGCAGCAAGGGGTCGAGCTCCCACGAGCAGTACTTC
j_call: TRBJ1-5; d_call: -; v_call: TRBV15; cdr3_aa: CATSREWGGGQPQHF; cdr3_nt: TGTGCCACCAGCAGAGAGTGGGGGGGAGGACAGCCCCAGCATTTT
j_call: TRBJ1-2; d_call: TRBD1; v_call: TRBV9; cdr3_aa: CASSEGGQGDFGYTF; cdr3_nt: TGTGCCAGCAGCGAGGGGGGACAGGGGGATTTTGGCTACACCTTC
j_call: TRBJ2-2; d_call: TRBD1; v_call: TRBV5-4; cdr3_aa: CASSSEGQENTGELFF; cdr3_nt: TGTGCCAGCAGCTCAGAAGGACAGGAGAACACCGGGGAGCTGTTTTTT
j_call: TRBJ2-3; d_call: -; v_call: TRBV4-2; cdr3_aa: CASSQERTSTDTQYF; cdr3_nt: TGTGCCAGCAGCCAAGAGCGGACTAGCACAGATACGCAGTATTTT
j_call: TRBJ2-1; d_call: TRBD2; v_call: TRBV5-1; cdr3_aa: CASSQSGRVNNEQFF; cdr3_nt: TGCGCCAGCAGCCAGAGCGGGAGGGTCAACAATGAGCAGTTCTTC
j_call: TRBJ2-7; d_call: -; v_call: TRBV7-9; cdr3_aa: CASSLTGYEQYF; cdr3_nt: TGTGCCAGCAGCCTAACAGGGTACGAGCAGTACTTC
j_call: TRBJ1-5; d_call: -; v_call: TRBV2; cdr3_aa: CASSELFRNQPQHF; cdr3_nt: TGTGCCAGCAGTGAACTTTTCAGAAATCAGCCCCAGCATTTT
j_call: TRBJ2-7; d_call: -; v_call: TRBV6-1; cdr3_aa: CASSDYHEQYF; cdr3_nt: TGTGCCAGCAGTGACTACCACGAGCAGTACTTC
j_call: TRBJ1-1; d_call: TRBD1; v_call: TRBV14; cdr3_aa: CASSQDRVRAFF; cdr3_nt: TGTGCCAGCAGCCAGGACAGGGTAAGAGCTTTCTTT
j_call: TRBJ2-2; d_call: -; v_call: TRBV18; cdr3_aa: CASSPPGGTGELFF; cdr3_nt: TGTGCCAGCTCACCACCGGGGGGCACCGGGGAGCTGTTTTTT
j_call: TRBJ2-7; d_call: TRBD2; v_call: TRBV19; cdr3_aa: CASSIAREGVNYEQYF; cdr3_nt: TGTGCCAGTAGTATAGCGAGGGAGGGCGTGAACTACGAGCAGTACTTC
j_call: TRBJ2-1; d_call: TRBD2; v_call: TRBV7-7; cdr3_aa: CASSLIVAGMMSSYNEQFF; cdr3_nt: TGTGCCAGCAGCTTAATTGTAGCGGGCATGATGAGCTCCTACAATGAGCAGTTCTTC
j_call: TRBJ2-1; d_call: -; v_call: TRBV6-1; cdr3_aa: CASSESGEQFF; cdr3_nt: TGTGCCAGCAGTGAAAGCGGTGAGCAGTTCTTC